The source of this T cell receptor beta chain is a study of blood T cell repertoires in COVID-19. CDR1 and CDR2 (germline): MNHEY, SVGAGI. The V segment lost 6 bases and the J segment 9 bases; nucleotides outside the gene matches: 8. The CDR3 loop spans 15 amino acids. This table comes from immunoSEQ multiplex PCR, and its TCRdb copy is limited to in-frame clones, with some not included. The data hold around 220,000 clones, with 79% observed a single time. Sequencing used peripheral blood. The clonotype was recovered from a woman aged 35 to 49 with active or convalescent COVID-19. V gene TRBV6-5 combines with J gene TRBJ2-1, with 13 bases that match TRBD2. The CDR3, as DNA: TGTGCCAGCAGCTGGACTAGCGGGGGAGGGGGTGAGCAGTTCTTC. This codes for CASSWTSGGGGEQFF.